The 11 T cell receptor beta chains below were found in one sample sequenced in a study of T cell responses to AZD1222 COVID-19 vaccine. TCRdb keeps only in-frame clones here, not all; method: immunoSEQ multiplex PCR. The data hold approximately 110,000 clones, with more than 65% observed a single time. The sequencing here drew on peripheral blood, taken on day 0 of AZD1222 vaccination. The receptors shown here come from an adult in good health.

The rearrangement uses TRBV6-6 and TRBJ2-5, with 7 bases aligning to TRBD2. After removal of 0 bases from V and 13 bases from J, the junction contained 8 bases not matched to a gene. From germline, CDR1 is MNHNY and CDR2 SVGAGI (reference sequence). The CDR3 extends over 13 amino acids. The CDR3 is CASSYSKAGLLYF. The CDR3 DNA is TGTGCCAGCAGTTACTCCAAAGCGGGGCTCTTGTACTTC.

The sample holds one count of this clone. The chain uses TRBV11-3 and TRBJ1-1, with TRBD1 matching over 8 bases. Losses at the gene ends were 4 bases for V and 1 base for J; bases not matched to a gene: 2. Germline V gene sequence: CDR1 SGHNT, CDR2 YENEEA. This CDR3 region has 14 residues. CDR3 region: CASSSGTGNTEAFF. The CDR3 DNA is TGTGCCAGCAGCTCCGGGACAGGGAACACTGAAGCTTTCTTT. The full variable domain, in which reference TRBV11-3 and TRBJ1-1 provide the parts outside the CDR3, is EAGVVQSPRYKIIEKKQPVAFWCNPISGHNTLYWYLQNLGQGPELLIRYENEEAVDDSQLPKDRFSAERLKGVDSTLKIQPAELGDSAVYLCASSSGTGNTEAFFGQGTRLTVV.

The gene calls are TRBV2 and TRBJ1-2; TRBD1 matches 8 bases. V dropped 6 bases and J dropped 4; count of bases not matched to a gene: 7. The germline gives CDR1 SNHLY, CDR2 FYNNEI. CDR3 length equals 14 residues. CDR3 sequence reads: CASSGQGGPYGYTF. The CDR3 nucleotides are TGTGCCAGCAGCGGACAGGGTGGACCCTATGGCTACACCTTC.

The rearrangement joins TRBV2 to TRBJ1-1; D is uncertain. CDR1 is SNHLY and CDR2 is FYNNEI in the germline V gene. The germline V and J ends were trimmed by 2 bases and 1 base, with 8 bases remaining between them. The CDR3 totals 14 residues. CDR3: CASSEMYGNTEAFF. DNA for the CDR3: TGTGCCAGCAGTGAAATGTATGGGAACACTGAAGCTTTCTTT.

The rearrangement links TRBV6-2 or TRBV6-3 to TRBJ2-3; no clear D. Trimming removed 0 bases from V and 2 bases from J, with 6 bases in between. Germline V gives CDR1 MNHEY, CDR2 SVGEGT. The CDR3 has 14 residues. In nucleotides, the CDR3 is TGTGCCAGCAGTTACTCGAGTGTCACAGATACGCAGTATTTT. Residues: CASSYSSVTDTQYF.

This clone appeared a few times. V is TRBV19 and J is TRBJ1-2; 9 bases are a match to TRBD1. Germline V gene lookup returns CDR1 LNHDA and CDR2 SQIVND (reference sequence). The CDR3 sequence is 13 residues long. Unmatched junction bases numbered 4, after V lost 6 bases and J lost 5 bases. CDR3 in DNA: TGTGCCAGTAGGCTCGACAGGGGGTATGGCTACACCTTC. The encoded protein is CASRLDRGYGYTF.

The chain joins TRBV10-3 to TRBJ1-2; D is uncertain. There are 11 residues in the CDR3. Trimming removed 5 bases from V and 8 bases from J, with 9 bases in between. CDR1 and CDR2 (germline): ENHRY, SYGVKD. Here the CDR3 reads CAISPGEGYTF. The CDR3 nucleotides are TGTGCCATCAGTCCGGGAGAAGGCTACACCTTC.

The chain uses TRBV19 and TRBJ2-1, with TRBD2 identical over 14 bases. CDR1 and CDR2 from the germline V gene are LNHDA and SQIVND (reference sequence). There are 17 residues in the CDR3. Trimming took 0 bases from V and 5 from J; bases not matched to a gene: 3. The CDR3 loop is CASSIDQGLAGDNEQFF. DNA for the CDR3: TGTGCCAGTAGTATAGACCAGGGACTAGCGGGGGACAATGAGCAGTTCTTC.

This chain's CDR3 is CSASRLAGATGELFF. Here the CDR3 DNA reads TGCAGTGCTAGTAGGCTAGCGGGAGCCACCGGGGAGCTGTTTTTT. This chain links TRBV20-1 with TRBJ2-2, with 10 bases that match TRBD2. Germline lookup yields CDR1 DFQATT and CDR2 SNEGSKA (reference sequence). V lost 3 bases and J lost 4; bases outside the gene matches: 5. The CDR3 contains 15 residues.

This clone has just one count. The rearrangement uses TRBV28 and TRBJ2-6; D is perhaps TRBD1 (5 bases). Germline V gene lookup returns CDR1 MDHEN and CDR2 SYDVKM. The CDR3 totals 16 residues. V lost 5 bases, J lost 2 bases, and 13 bases lay in between. The CDR3 DNA reads as TGTGCCAGCAGTCCCCCCCGCAGGGCTGGGGCCAACGTCCTGACTTTC. This gives the protein CASSPPRRAGANVLTF.

This chain uses TRBV15 with TRBJ1-2; 7 bases match TRBD1. The germline V gene has CDR1 LNHNV and CDR2 YYDKDF (reference sequence). CDR3 length equals 15 residues. J gave up 6 bases and V 0 bases, and 7 bases lay outside the gene matches. CDR3 loop: CATSRDRGGGDGYTF. CDR3 in DNA: TGTGCCACCAGCAGAGATCGTGGAGGGGGCGATGGCTACACCTTC. The entire variable domain, with the rest obtained from reference TRBV15 and TRBJ1-2, is as follows: DAMVIQNPRYQVTQFGKPVTLSCSQTLNHNVMYWYQQKSSQAPKLLFHYYDKDFNNEADTPDNFQSRRPNTSFCFLDIRSPGLGDTAMYLCATSRDRGGGDGYTFGSGTRLTVV.